This TCR beta chain was sequenced in a study of identical twins. Study observations and caveats: Fewer insertions marked abundant cord blood beta clonotypes; young adult naive trended weakly, memory not at all. Low generation probability was overrepresented in out-of-frame alpha sequences shared by twins.

To note about this clonotype: Its antigen is still unknown.

TCRdb reanalysed the 5' RACE reads using MiXCR and keeps one entry per CDR3 protein. The sample lists 400,000 to 550,000 distinct CDR3 sequences, around 20% occurring once. The CDR3 has 15 residues. The germline gives CDR1 SGHAT, CDR2 FQNNGV. Trimming took off 1 base at V and 1 base at J, with 11 bases between the two ends. The same sample was also used in a study of T cells expressing NK-cell markers.

The TCR sequence derives from a woman aged 18-29 years in good health. The J gene is TRBJ2-7, the V gene TRBV11-2; D is unclear. The sample comprised CD4+ T cells sorted from blood. This CDR3 reads CASSLVLKGSYEQYF. CDR3 DNA: TGTGCCAGCAGCTTAGTGCTCAAAGGTTCCTACGAGCAGTACTTC.